This is a list of T cell receptor beta chains from one sample in a study of CD8+ T cells in alopecia areata. Only in-frame clones appear in the TCRdb table, and some are missing; sequencing was by immunoSEQ multiplex PCR. This sample has some 20,000 clones, with approximately 59% found just once. What was sequenced was CD4+ Tregs sorted from blood. Every receptor here comes from a human donor with alopecia areata. The CDR3 runs from the conserved cysteine through the conserved F or W. Fields, in order: D gene, J gene, V gene, clone size, CDR3 protein, CDR3 DNA. A D gene is named only where the DNA matches it firmly. For some rows the clone size is stated as once, few or many, or as a class when expanded; others skip it.

-,TRBJ2-5,TRBV20-1,-,CSAREQETQYF,TGCAGTGCTAGAGAACAGGAGACCCAGTACTTC
-,TRBJ1-4,TRBV28,-,CASKGVSGKLFF,TGTGCCAGCAAGGGGGTTAGCGGAAAACTGTTTTTT
-,TRBJ2-5,TRBV7-9,-,CASNSSGGMATQYF,TGTGCCAGCAACTCGTCCGGGGGAATGGCGACCCAGTACTTC
TRBD1,TRBJ1-3,TRBV7-9,-,CASSSTGTGNTIYF,TGTGCCAGCAGCTCGACAGGGACTGGAAACACCATATATTTT
TRBD1,TRBJ2-5,TRBV6-6,-,CASSSETTGGLETQYF,TGTGCCAGCAGTTCCGAGACGACAGGGGGCTTGGAGACCCAGTACTTC
-,TRBJ1-3,TRBV27,-,CASSVSGVSGNTIYF,TGTGCCAGCAGTGTATCGGGAGTGAGTGGAAACACCATATATTTT
-,TRBJ2-6,TRBV30,-,CAWSVGRAGANVLTF,TGTGCCTGGAGTGTGGGAAGGGCTGGGGCCAACGTCCTGACTTTC
TRBD2,TRBJ2-3,TRBV7-9,-,CASSFTHLAGESTDTQYF,TGTGCCAGCAGCTTCACACACCTAGCGGGAGAAAGCACAGATACGCAGTATTTT
-,TRBJ2-1,TRBV9,-,CASSVTGSSHNEQFF,TGTGCCAGCAGCGTCACCGGGTCCAGCCACAATGAGCAGTTCTTC
-,TRBJ2-6,TRBV15,once,CATSFRGGTGANVLTF,TGTGCCACCAGCTTTAGAGGGGGTACTGGGGCCAACGTCCTGACTTTC
TRBD2,TRBJ2-7,TRBV5-1,-,CASSLIAGGAYEQYF,TGCGCCAGCAGCCTGATAGCGGGAGGCGCCTACGAGCAGTACTTC
TRBD1,TRBJ2-5,TRBV5-1,-,CASSRSQGAGETQYF,TGCGCCAGCAGCCGCTCACAGGGGGCCGGGGAGACCCAGTACTTC
TRBD2,TRBJ2-1,TRBV7-2,-,CASRLAGGYNEQFF,TGTGCCAGCAGACTAGCGGGGGGGTACAATGAGCAGTTCTTC
-,TRBJ2-5,TRBV4-1,-,CASSQGRARGPTQETQYF,TGCGCCAGCAGCCAAGGAAGGGCCCGGGGGCCCACCCAAGAGACCCAGTACTTC
TRBD1,TRBJ1-5,TRBV5-1,-,CASSPGTGPGGQHF,TGCGCCAGCAGCCCCGGGACAGGTCCGGGGGGCCAGCATTTT
-,TRBJ2-3,TRBV5-6,-,CASSLLTGAGTDTQYF,TGTGCCAGCAGCTTGCTTACGGGAGCTGGCACAGATACGCAGTATTTT
TRBD2,TRBJ2-3,TRBV7-3,-,CASGLAGTDTQYF,TGTGCCAGTGGACTAGCGGGCACAGATACGCAGTATTTT
-,TRBJ2-5,TRBV30,-,CAWSVGMGEETQYF,TGTGCCTGGAGTGTGGGAATGGGGGAAGAGACCCAGTACTTC
-,TRBJ1-2,TRBV28,medium-sized,CASRAQGVDGYTF,TGTGCCAGCAGGGCCCAGGGTGTCGATGGCTACACCTTC
TRBD2,TRBJ2-1,TRBV28,-,CASLFRLAGGNEQFF,TGTGCCAGCCTGTTCCGGCTAGCGGGGGGCAATGAGCAGTTCTTC
-,TRBJ1-5,TRBV6-5,-,CASSYSNGAGPQHF,TGTGCCAGCAGTTACTCGAACGGGGCAGGGCCCCAGCATTTT
-,TRBJ2-5,TRBV18,-,CASSFQETQYF,TGTGCCAGCTCATTCCAAGAGACCCAGTACTTC
TRBD2,TRBJ2-7,TRBV6-5,-,CASSYSLAGGYEQYF,TGTGCCAGCAGTTACTCCCTAGCGGGGGGCTACGAGCAGTACTTC
-,TRBJ1-1,TRBV18,-,CASSPQGKAFF,TGTGCCAGCTCACCACAGGGCAAAGCTTTCTTT
TRBD1,TRBJ1-5,TRBV5-1,-,CASSPRPTGSNQPQHF,TGCGCCAGCAGCCCCCGGCCGACAGGGTCCAATCAGCCCCAGCATTTT
-,TRBJ2-2,TRBV10-1,-,CASRGESNTGELFF,TGCGCCAGCCGTGGGGAATCGAACACCGGGGAGCTGTTTTTT
-,TRBJ1-1,TRBV13,-,CASSGRGSHNEAFF,TGTGCCAGCAGCGGCAGGGGTAGCCACAATGAAGCTTTCTTT
-,TRBJ2-7,TRBV5-1,-,CASREGRGEQYF,TGCGCCAGCAGAGAGGGACGTGGCGAGCAGTACTTC
-,TRBJ2-1,TRBV29-1,-,CSVEKGQGLGNEQFF,TGCAGCGTTGAAAAGGGGCAGGGGCTTGGGAATGAGCAGTTCTTC
-,TRBJ2-7,TRBV10-3,medium-sized,CAIRQGGYEQYF,TGTGCCATCAGACAGGGGGGGTACGAGCAGTACTTC
TRBD1,TRBJ1-6,TRBV14,-,CASSAWTGRSSPLHF,TGTGCCAGCAGCGCTTGGACAGGGCGTAGTTCACCCCTCCACTTT
-,TRBJ1-5,TRBV21-1,once,CASRTSVHWHHQPQHF,TGTGCCAGCAGGACCTCAGTACATTGGCATCATCAGCCCCAGCATTTT
-,TRBJ2-2,TRBV12-5,once,CASSSGGDTGELFF,TGTGCTTCTAGCTCGGGGGGCGACACCGGGGAGCTGTTTTTT
-,TRBJ2-6,TRBV2,-,CASSERGVPGANVLTF,TGTGCCAGCAGTGAACGAGGGGTGCCTGGGGCCAACGTCCTGACTTTC
-,TRBJ2-7,TRBV18,-,CASSQNPFSYEQYF,TGTGCCAGCTCACAGAACCCATTCTCCTACGAGCAGTACTTC
-,TRBJ2-3,TRBV27,few,CASRSGTVSTDTQYF,TGTGCCAGCAGGTCGGGTACAGTCTCCACAGATACGCAGTATTTT
-,TRBJ2-1,TRBV28,medium-sized,CASSAPGEGRDEQFF,TGTGCCAGCAGCGCTCCGGGAGAGGGGCGGGATGAGCAGTTCTTC
-,TRBJ1-1,TRBV7-2,few,CASSLRGRTEAFF,TGTGCCAGCAGCTTACGGGGCAGGACTGAAGCTTTCTTT
TRBD1,TRBJ2-7,TRBV6-1,once,CASSETHGTESSEQYF,TGTGCCAGCAGTGAGACGCACGGGACAGAATCTTCCGAGCAGTACTTC
-,TRBJ1-2,TRBV6-5,-,CASSSWTANYGYTF,TGTGCCAGCAGTTCCTGGACAGCTAACTATGGCTACACCTTC
-,TRBJ2-3,TRBV7-8,-,CASSPRRRSTDTQYF,TGTGCCAGCAGCCCCAGGCGGCGGAGCACAGATACGCAGTATTTT
-,TRBJ2-5,TRBV29-1,-,CSVVGAGGGETQYF,TGCAGCGTTGTTGGGGCAGGGGGAGGAGAGACCCAGTACTTC
-,TRBJ1-3,TRBV7-2,-,CASSLMWGASSGNTIYF,TGTGCCAGCAGCCTGATGTGGGGGGCCTCCTCTGGAAACACCATATATTTT
-,TRBJ1-1,TRBV5-6,-,CASSPSRRTEAFF,TGTGCCAGCAGCCCTAGTCGGAGGACTGAAGCTTTCTTT
-,TRBJ2-2,TRBV2,-,CASARERGLRTGELFF,TGTGCCAGCGCACGGGAGAGGGGGCTGAGGACCGGGGAGCTGTTTTTT
TRBD2,TRBJ2-7,TRBV6-5,-,CASTQRGNLVEQYF,TGTGCCAGCACCCAGCGGGGTAACCTTGTCGAGCAGTACTTC
-,TRBJ2-4,TRBV7-2,-,CASSLVSGPQNIQYF,TGTGCCAGCAGCTTAGTTTCTGGGCCCCAAAACATTCAGTACTTC
TRBD2,TRBJ2-3,TRBV4-2,-,CASSPSGRAGDTQYF,TGTGCCAGCAGCCCTAGCGGACGAGCGGGAGATACGCAGTATTTT
-,TRBJ1-5,TRBV19,-,CASSIDRSNQPQHF,TGTGCCAGTAGTATCGATCGAAGCAATCAGCCCCAGCATTTT
-,TRBJ1-6,TRBV6-6,-,CASSYGYNSPLHF,TGTGCCAGCAGTTACGGGTATAATTCACCCCTCCACTTT
-,TRBJ1-5,TRBV2,-,CASSFRRNQPQHF,TGTGCCAGCAGTTTCCGGAGAAATCAGCCCCAGCATTTT
-,TRBJ1-4,TRBV6-5,-,CASSYSTARLGKLFF,TGTGCCAGCAGTTACTCGACGGCCAGGTTGGGAAAACTGTTTTTT
TRBD1,TRBJ2-7,TRBV7-2,few,CASSTDRGPVEQYF,TGTGCCAGCAGCACCGACAGGGGACCCGTCGAGCAGTACTTC
TRBD1,TRBJ2-6,TRBV5-1,-,CASSERTGVLGANVLTF,TGCGCCAGCAGCGAGCGGACAGGGGTGCTCGGGGCCAACGTCCTGACTTTC
-,TRBJ2-1,TRBV20-1,once,CSAGVYEQFF,TGCAGTGCCGGTGTATATGAGCAGTTCTTC
-,TRBJ1-1,TRBV29-1,-,CSAALTVLNTEAFF,TGCAGCGCCGCCCTGACAGTACTGAACACTGAAGCTTTCTTT
-,TRBJ1-5,TRBV19,-,CASSIDPGNQPQHF,TGTGCCAGTAGTATAGATCCAGGGAATCAGCCCCAGCATTTT
TRBD2,TRBJ2-7,TRBV18,few,CASSPPSGTYEQYF,TGTGCCAGCTCACCGCCTAGCGGTACCTACGAGCAGTACTTC
-,TRBJ2-3,TRBV4-3,few,CASSQGGRDTQYF,TGCGCCAGCAGCCAAGGGGGGAGAGATACGCAGTATTTT
TRBD2,TRBJ2-3,TRBV19,-,CASTAGGPFQYF,TGTGCCAGTACAGCGGGAGGGCCCTTTCAGTATTTT